This TCR beta chain appears in the sequencing data of a study of regulatory T cells in long-lasting Graves disease. Study summary: Newly diagnosed Graves' patients had under 3 months of antithyroid drugs.

This clonotype was observed a few times. Specified time point: newly diagnosed GD, antithyroid drugs for less than 3 months. Making the TCR library involved RNA that had been extracted from PBMCs. The CDR3 totals 15 residues. V lost 1 base and J 3 bases, leaving 10 bases between the germline ends. Arm-PCR of CDR3 regions and iRepertoire HTBI primers were the basis on which TCR beta libraries were built. MiXCR was run by TCRdb on the multiplex PCR reads, yielding one entry per CDR3 protein. There are 500,000 or so distinct CDR3 sequences in the sample; approximately 16% occur only once, and roughly 25% lies in the top ten. These data were likewise used in another study, on T cells in Graves' hyperthyroidism and ophthalmopathy.

This chain links TRBV12-3 or TRBV12-4 with TRBJ1-5, with D uncertain. The sample consisted of peripheral blood mononuclear cells (PBMCs), taken at new diagnosis, from a patient treated with antithyroid drugs. This receptor was taken from a woman aged 35 to 60 with Graves disease. As DNA, the CDR3 is TGTGCCAGCAGTTTAGAGGGCCAGAACAATCAGCCCCAGCATTTT. It encodes CASSLEGQNNQPQHF.